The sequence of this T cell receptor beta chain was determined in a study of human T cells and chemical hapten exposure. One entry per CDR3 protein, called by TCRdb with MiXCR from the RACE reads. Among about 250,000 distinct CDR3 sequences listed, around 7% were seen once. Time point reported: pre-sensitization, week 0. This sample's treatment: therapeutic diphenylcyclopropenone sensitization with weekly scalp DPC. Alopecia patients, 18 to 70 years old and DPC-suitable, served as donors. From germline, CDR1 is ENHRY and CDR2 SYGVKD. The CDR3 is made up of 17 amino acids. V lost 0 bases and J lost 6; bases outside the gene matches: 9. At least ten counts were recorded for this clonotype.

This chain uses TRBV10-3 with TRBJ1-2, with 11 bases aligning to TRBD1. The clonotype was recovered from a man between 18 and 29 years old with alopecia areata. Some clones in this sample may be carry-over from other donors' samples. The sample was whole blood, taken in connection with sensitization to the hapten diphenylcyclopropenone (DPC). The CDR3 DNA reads TGTGCCATCAGTGAGTCGAAAGGACAGGGGGCTTTGGATGGCTACACCTTC. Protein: CAISESKGQGALDGYTF.